These 11 T cell receptor beta chains came from one sample sequenced in a study of blood T cell repertoires in COVID-19. Assay used: immunoSEQ multiplex PCR; TCRdb lists only in-frame clones, some missing. This table holds 80,000 or so clones, almost 85% found once. Material: peripheral blood. All receptors come from a human donor in a cohort sampled during active COVID-19.

On this clone itself: At the DNA level, this CDR3 is encoded by other sequences in the same sample as well. The rearrangement uses TRBV2 and TRBJ1-1; 9 bases match TRBD1. The junction had 1 base not matched to a gene; V was cut back by 4 bases and J by 4 bases. The CDR3 length is 13 residues. CDR1 is SNHLY, CDR2 FYNNEI, per germline. The CDR3 loop reads CASSGQGGTEAFF. CDR3 DNA sequence: TGTGCCAGCAGTGGACAGGGGGGCACTGAAGCTTTCTTT. Variable domain in full (rest from reference TRBV2 and TRBJ1-1): EPEVTQTPSHQVTQMGQEVILRCVPISNHLYFYWYRQILGQKVEFLVSFYNNEISEKSEIFDDQFSVERPDGSNFTLKIRSTKLEDSAMYFCASSGQGGTEAFFGQGTRLTVV.

The rearrangement links TRBV19 to TRBJ2-6; no firm D call. Trimming removed 4 bases from V and 1 base from J, with 14 bases in between. CDR3 length: 17 amino acids. Germline loops: CDR1 LNHDA, CDR2 SQIVND (reference sequence). This chain's CDR3 is CASSKDRLPSGANVLTF. The CDR3, as DNA: TGTGCCAGTAGTAAAGATAGACTTCCATCTGGGGCCAACGTCCTGACTTTC.

V gene TRBV30 combines with J gene TRBJ2-6, with 10 bases identical to TRBD1. V lost 4 bases, J lost 4 bases, and 10 bases stayed unmatched. The germline V gene encodes CDR1 GTSNPN and CDR2 SVGIG (reference sequence). The CDR3 runs 17 residues. The CDR3 bases are TGTGCCTGGAAAGGGGACAGGGGAGAACTGGGGGCCAACGTCCTGACTTTC. Residues: CAWKGDRGELGANVLTF.

This clone was seen only a few times. The chain recombines TRBV6-5 with TRBJ1-3; 9 nucleotides agree with TRBD1. V gave up 6 bases and J gave up 4 bases; unmatched junction bases: 7. Germline assignment: CDR1 MNHEY and CDR2 SVGAGI. CDR3 length: 15 residues. The chain's CDR3 is CASSPRDRAGNTIYF. CDR3 nucleotides: TGTGCCAGCAGCCCCCGGGACAGGGCCGGAAACACCATATATTTT.

V and J are TRBV19 and TRBJ1-2; D is unresolved. V was pared by 4 bases and J by 4 bases, with 13 bases between. Germline assignment: CDR1 LNHDA and CDR2 SQIVND (reference sequence). This CDR3 is built from 14 residues. CDR3 bases: TGTGCCAGTAGTAAGGAGGAACTTATCTATGGCTACACCTTC. Residues: CASSKEELIYGYTF.

The V and J genes are TRBV4-3 and TRBJ1-4; 9 positions agree with TRBD1. Losses at the gene ends were 2 bases for V and 7 bases for J; bases not matched to a gene: 5. The CDR3 extends over 15 amino acids. Germline values: CDR1 LGHNA, CDR2 YSLEER. The CDR3: CASSQTGTGFEKLFF. As DNA, the CDR3 is TGCGCCAGCAGCCAAACCGGGACAGGGTTTGAAAAACTGTTTTTT.

The chain links TRBV5-1 to TRBJ2-3; TRBD2 matches 14 bases. This CDR3 spans 17 amino acids. The V gene end was trimmed by 4 bases and the J gene end by 1 base; junction bases not matched to a gene: 5. From germline, CDR1 is SGHRS and CDR2 YFSETQ. The DNA for the CDR3 is TGCGCCAGCAGCCGCTGGACTAGCGGGGGGCGCACAGATACGCAGTATTTT. Its protein is CASSRWTSGGRTDTQYF.

This clone was recorded only once. The germline gene is not matched at one end of the junction; a read error may be the cause. The genes are TRBV19 and TRBJ2-5, with a possible D match to TRBD2 (5 bases). The CDR3 runs to 14 residues. Germline CDR1 LNHDA, CDR2 SQIVND (reference sequence). For the CDR3, the DNA is TGTGCCAGTGGTATCGGACCCCAGGCGGGGACCCAGTACTTC. Translating it yields CASGIGPQAGTQYF.

This clone showed up just once. The rearrangement links TRBV12-3 or TRBV12-4 to TRBJ1-2; D is undetermined. CDR3 length: 13 residues. The V end was cut by 3 bases, the J end by 8 bases, with 13 bases between. CDR3 sequence (DNA): TGTGCCAGCAGTTTGAGGAGGTTGGGGGGCTACACCTTC. This sequence encodes CASSLRRLGGYTF.

The gene calls are TRBV27 and TRBJ1-4, with D maybe TRBD1 (5 bases). The CDR3 has 13 amino acids. Deletions cut 8 bases from V and 10 bases from J, with 17 bases between. Germline loops: CDR1 MNHEY, CDR2 SMNVEV (reference sequence). CDR3 DNA: TGTGCCAGCGGGACCGGGGAGGGTGGAAAACTGTTTTTT. Translating it yields CASGTGEGGKLFF.

This rearrangement joins TRBV6-5 to TRBJ2-7, with 8 nucleotides matching TRBD1. From germline, CDR1 is MNHEY and CDR2 SVGAGI. The CDR3 totals 12 residues. J lost 4 bases, V lost 9 bases, and 5 bases had no gene match. CDR3 in amino acids: CASRTGPYEQYF. In DNA, the CDR3 is TGTGCCAGTAGGACAGGGCCGTACGAGCAGTACTTC.